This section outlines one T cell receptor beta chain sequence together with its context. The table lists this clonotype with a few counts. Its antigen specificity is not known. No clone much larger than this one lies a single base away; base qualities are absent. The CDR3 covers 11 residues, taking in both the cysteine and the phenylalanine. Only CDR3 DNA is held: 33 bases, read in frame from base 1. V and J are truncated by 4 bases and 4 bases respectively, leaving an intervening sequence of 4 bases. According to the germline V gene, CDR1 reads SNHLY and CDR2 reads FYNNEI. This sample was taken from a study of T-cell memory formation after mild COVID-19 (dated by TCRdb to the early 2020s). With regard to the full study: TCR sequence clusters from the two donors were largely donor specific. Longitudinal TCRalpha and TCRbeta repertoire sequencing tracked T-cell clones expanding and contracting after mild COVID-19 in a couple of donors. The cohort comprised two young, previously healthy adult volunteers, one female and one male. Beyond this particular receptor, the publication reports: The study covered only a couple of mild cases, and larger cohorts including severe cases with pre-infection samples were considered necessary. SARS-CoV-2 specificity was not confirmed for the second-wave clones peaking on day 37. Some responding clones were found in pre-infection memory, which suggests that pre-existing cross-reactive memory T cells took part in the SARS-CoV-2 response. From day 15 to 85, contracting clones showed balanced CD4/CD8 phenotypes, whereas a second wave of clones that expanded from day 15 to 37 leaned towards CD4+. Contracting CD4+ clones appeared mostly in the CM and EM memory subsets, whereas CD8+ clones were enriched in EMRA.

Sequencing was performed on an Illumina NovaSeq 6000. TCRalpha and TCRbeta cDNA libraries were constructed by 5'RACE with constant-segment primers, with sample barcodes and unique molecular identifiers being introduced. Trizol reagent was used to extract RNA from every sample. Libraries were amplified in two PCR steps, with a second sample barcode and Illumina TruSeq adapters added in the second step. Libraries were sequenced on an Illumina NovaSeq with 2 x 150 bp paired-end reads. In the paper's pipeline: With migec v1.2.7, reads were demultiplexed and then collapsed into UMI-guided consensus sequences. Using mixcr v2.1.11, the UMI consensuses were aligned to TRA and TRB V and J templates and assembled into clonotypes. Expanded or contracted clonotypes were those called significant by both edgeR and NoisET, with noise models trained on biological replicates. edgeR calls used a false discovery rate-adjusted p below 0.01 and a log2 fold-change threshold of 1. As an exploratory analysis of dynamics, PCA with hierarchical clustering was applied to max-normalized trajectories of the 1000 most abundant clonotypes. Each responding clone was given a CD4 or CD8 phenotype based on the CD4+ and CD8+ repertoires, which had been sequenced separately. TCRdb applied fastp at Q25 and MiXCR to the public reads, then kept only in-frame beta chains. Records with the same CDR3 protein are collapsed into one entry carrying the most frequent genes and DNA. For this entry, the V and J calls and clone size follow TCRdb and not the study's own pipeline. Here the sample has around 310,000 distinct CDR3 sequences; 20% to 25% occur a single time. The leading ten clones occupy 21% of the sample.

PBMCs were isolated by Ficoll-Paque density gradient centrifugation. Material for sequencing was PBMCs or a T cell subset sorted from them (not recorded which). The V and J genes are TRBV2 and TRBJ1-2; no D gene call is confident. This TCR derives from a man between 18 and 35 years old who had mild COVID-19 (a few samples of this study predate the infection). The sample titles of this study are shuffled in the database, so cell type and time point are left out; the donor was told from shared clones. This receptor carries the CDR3 CASSVSYGYTF. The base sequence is TGTGCCAGCAGTGTTAGCTATGGCTACACCTTC.